This T cell receptor (beta chain) is from a study of PD-L1 blockade in urothelial cancer. This clone was detected only a few times. V was pared by 6 bases and J by 5 bases, with 14 bases between. Germline V gene sequence: CDR1 MNHEY, CDR2 SVGAGI. The CDR3 totals 14 residues. Sequencing used immunoSEQ multiplex PCR; TCRdb keeps in-frame clones, though not all of them. The table shows 40,000 to 55,000 clones, with nearly 85% occurring only once. The chain uses TRBV6-5 and TRBJ2-1; D not certain. Source: PBMCs, taken around atezolizumab (anti-PD-L1) treatment. The receptor was derived from a man in his forties with urothelial cancer. In DNA form, the CDR3 reads TGTGCCAGCAGCTTTATGGCCCTCAACAATGAGCAGTTCTTC. Its translation is CASSFMALNNEQFF.